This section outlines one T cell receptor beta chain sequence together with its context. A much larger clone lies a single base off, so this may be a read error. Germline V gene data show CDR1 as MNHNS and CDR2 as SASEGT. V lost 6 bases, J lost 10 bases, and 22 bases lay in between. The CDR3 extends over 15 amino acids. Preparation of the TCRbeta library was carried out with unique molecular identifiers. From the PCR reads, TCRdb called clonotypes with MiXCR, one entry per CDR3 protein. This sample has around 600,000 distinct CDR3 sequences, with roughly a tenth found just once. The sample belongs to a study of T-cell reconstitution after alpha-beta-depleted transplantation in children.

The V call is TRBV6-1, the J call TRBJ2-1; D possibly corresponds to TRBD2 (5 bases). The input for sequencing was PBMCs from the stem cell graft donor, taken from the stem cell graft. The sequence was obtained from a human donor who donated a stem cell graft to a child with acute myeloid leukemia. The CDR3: CASSGMTIGDYEQFF. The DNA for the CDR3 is TGTGCCAGCAGCGGGATGACTATAGGCGATTACGAGCAGTTCTTC.